The 18 T cell receptor beta chains in this list originate from one sample, sequenced in a study of blood T cell repertoires in COVID-19. Method: immunoSEQ multiplex PCR; TCRdb's copy keeps in-frame clones and lacks some. The table has some 350,000 clones, roughly 87% seen once. Sample: PBMCs or T cells enriched from blood (not recorded which). All receptors come from a woman aged 25 to 39 who had recovered from COVID-19.

V gene TRBV28 combines with J gene TRBJ1-5; tentatively, D is TRBD1 (5 bases). The V end was cut by 4 bases, the J end by 9 bases, with 10 bases between. Germline V gene lookup returns CDR1 MDHEN and CDR2 SYDVKM. This CDR3 has 12 residues. Written as DNA, the CDR3 is TGTGCCAGCAGTTCAGGGTCTCGGCCCCAGCATTTT. Translated, it gives CASSSGSRPQHF. Full variable domain (remainder filled in from reference TRBV28 and TRBJ1-5): DVKVTQSSRYLVKRTGEKVFLECVQDMDHENMFWYRQDPGLGLRLIYFSYDVKMKEKGDIPEGYSVSREKKERFSLILESASTNQTSMYLCASSSGSRPQHFGDGTRLSIL.

The V call is TRBV7-8, the J call TRBJ2-3; 12 bases fit TRBD2. Germline loops: CDR1 SGHVS, CDR2 FQNEAQ. CDR3 length: 17 residues. The V gene end was trimmed by 4 bases and the J gene end by 2 bases; junction bases not matched to a gene: 7. CDR3 loop: CASSSLGTSGHTDTQYF. CDR3 DNA sequence: TGTGCCAGCAGCTCTCTCGGGACTAGCGGGCACACAGATACGCAGTATTTT.

The rearrangement joins TRBV7-8 to TRBJ2-7; D is perhaps TRBD1 (5 bases). The CDR3 totals 15 residues. Trimming took off 6 bases at V and 1 base at J, with 16 bases between the two ends. Germline V lookup: CDR1 SGHVS, CDR2 FQNEAQ. The DNA for the CDR3 is TGTGCCAGCAGACCCGGTCAGGGTTTTTCCTACGAGCAGTACTTC. Its translation is CASRPGQGFSYEQYF.

DNA for the CDR3: TGTGCCAGCAGCCAATATGAGACCCAGTACTTC. Amino acids: CASSQYETQYF. The chain joins TRBV14 to TRBJ2-5, with unresolved D. Trimming took off 2 bases at V and 5 bases at J, with 3 bases between the two ends. In germline, CDR1 is SGHDN, CDR2 FVKESK. The CDR3 contains 11 residues.

This clone was seen a handful of times. The V call is TRBV6-6, the J call TRBJ2-1; weak D call: TRBD2 (5 bases). Germline CDR1 reads MNHNY; CDR2 reads SVGAGI (reference sequence). This CDR3 spans 15 amino acids. Trimming took 0 bases from V and 8 from J, leaving 14 bases between them. The CDR3 region is CASSYSLGLAYEQFF. CDR3 sequence (DNA): TGTGCCAGCAGTTACTCCTTGGGCCTAGCATATGAGCAGTTCTTC.

Here the CDR3 DNA reads TGTGCCAGCAGCTCGGAGGGCGCTGAAGCTTTCTTT. Residues: CASSSEGAEAFF. This sequence joins TRBV13 and TRBJ1-1; D remains unclear. The CDR3 has 12 amino acids. V gave up 4 bases and J gave up 6 bases, with 9 bases separating them. Germline assignment: CDR1 PRHDT and CDR2 FYEKMQ (reference sequence). Supplemented by reference TRBV13 and TRBJ1-1, the full variable domain reads AAGVIQSPRHLIKEKRETATLKCYPIPRHDTVYWYQQGPGQDPQFLISFYEKMQSDKGSIPDRFSAQQFSDYHSELNMSSLELGDSALYFCASSSEGAEAFFGQGTRLTVV.

The chain carries TRBV7-9 and TRBJ1-2; D is undetermined. Trimming cost V 2 bases and J 2 bases, with 9 bases left between them. The length of the CDR3 is 14 residues. The V gene's germline CDR1 is SEHNR and CDR2 FQNEAQ (reference sequence). In nucleotides, the CDR3 is TGTGCCAGCAGCTTACTGACTGTAAACTATGGCTACACCTTC. Translating it yields CASSLLTVNYGYTF.

The genes are TRBV15 and TRBJ2-6; D gene unclear. Between the trimmed V and J ends, which lost 8 bases and 4 bases, there was a span of 6 bases. The length of the CDR3 is 12 residues. CDR1 is LNHNV and CDR2 is YYDKDF in the germline V gene (reference sequence). DNA for the CDR3: TGTGCCACCGGTCGGGGGGCCAACGTCCTGACTTTC. It is translated as CATGRGANVLTF.

The J gene is TRBJ1-1, the V gene TRBV28; the match to TRBD1 covers 8 bases. The germline V gene encodes CDR1 MDHEN and CDR2 SYDVKM. V trimming: 6 bases; J trimming: 6 bases; junction bases outside the gene matches: 12. The CDR3 is made up of 15 amino acids. In nucleotides, the CDR3 is TGTGCCAGCAGGACCTCGACAGGGGCCCCACCTGAAGCTTTCTTT. Translating gives CASRTSTGAPPEAFF.

The V call is TRBV28, the J call TRBJ1-1; D not resolved. CDR3 length: 13 amino acids. Deletions cut 6 bases from V and 4 bases from J, with 12 bases between. The germline V gene encodes CDR1 MDHEN and CDR2 SYDVKM. CDR3 nucleotide sequence: TGTGCCAGCAGGATGGGAGGGTTCACTGAAGCTTTCTTT. Protein sequence: CASRMGGFTEAFF.

This clone has a handful of counts. The J gene is TRBJ2-2, the V gene TRBV19, with D possibly TRBD1 on 6 matching bases. Per germline, CDR1 LNHDA and CDR2 SQIVND (reference sequence). The V end lost 8 bases, the J end lost 0 bases, and 13 bases lay between the germline ends. The CDR3 sequence is 15 residues long. CDR3 loop: CASLIGGANTGELFF. The CDR3, as DNA: TGTGCCAGTCTTATAGGGGGAGCGAACACCGGGGAGCTGTTTTTT.

This clone was seen just once. This sequence joins TRBV23-1 and TRBJ1-5; weak D call: TRBD1 (5 bases). TRBV23-1 is known as an ORF, though its function is uncertain. The CDR3 length is 14 residues. Deletions cut 7 bases from V and 6 bases from J, with 16 bases between. The CDR3 reads CASIRRGWVQPQHF. In DNA form, the CDR3 reads TGCGCCAGCATCCGGAGGGGATGGGTTCAGCCCCAGCATTTT.

This chain connects TRBV10-3 to TRBJ1-5, with TRBD1 matching over 12 bases. Trimming cost V 10 bases and J 6 bases; bases outside gene matches: 13. CDR1 and CDR2 from the germline V gene are ENHRY and SYGVKD. CDR3 size: 16 residues. In DNA form, the CDR3 reads TGTGCCACCAAAAAATCCGGGACAGGGGGCTCTCAGCCCCAGCATTTT. This gives the protein CATKKSGTGGSQPQHF.

The chain joins TRBV29-1 to TRBJ2-5, with D maybe TRBD2 (6 bases). The CDR3 is made up of 12 amino acids. In germline, CDR1 is SQVTM, CDR2 ANQGSEA. The V end was cut by 4 bases, the J end by 5 bases, with 11 bases between. The CDR3 loop reads CSVGASGETQYF. The CDR3 DNA sequence: TGCAGCGTTGGGGCCAGCGGGGAGACCCAGTACTTC.

The rearrangement links TRBV5-1 to TRBJ2-5, with 9 bases that match TRBD1. This CDR3 has 14 amino acids. J gave up 5 bases and V 0 bases, and 2 bases lay outside the gene matches. The germline V gene has CDR1 SGHRS and CDR2 YFSETQ. The CDR3 DNA is TGCGCCAGCAGCTTGGGGACAGGGGAGGAGACCCAGTACTTC. Protein sequence: CASSLGTGEETQYF.

The V gene is TRBV24-1, the J gene TRBJ1-5, with D perhaps TRBD1 (6 bases). CDR1 is KGHDR, CDR2 SFDVKD, per germline. V was clipped by 4 bases and J by 4 bases, with 16 bases between them. The CDR3 is made up of 16 amino acids. Written as DNA, the CDR3 is TGTGCCACCAGTGACGGCCGGGACAATTATAATCAGCCCCAGCATTTT. This sequence encodes CATSDGRDNYNQPQHF.

The J gene is TRBJ2-7, the V gene TRBV10-3, with TRBD1 as a possible D gene (6 bases). This CDR3 spans 14 amino acids. Germline V CDR1 and CDR2: ENHRY, SYGVKD. V gave up 4 bases and J gave up 4 bases, with 14 bases separating them. CDR3 in amino acids: CAISAVTGKYEQYF. CDR3 in DNA: TGTGCCATCAGTGCGGTCACAGGGAAGTACGAGCAGTACTTC.

This clone was observed a single time. The CDR3 is CASSMEGAGYTF. The CDR3, as DNA: TGTGCCAGTAGTATGGAAGGGGCTGGCTACACCTTC. The rearrangement links TRBV19 to TRBJ1-2; D perhaps matches TRBD1 (5 bases). Per germline, CDR1 LNHDA and CDR2 SQIVND (reference sequence). The CDR3 contains 12 residues. V lost 3 bases and J lost 7, with 9 bases in between.